This is a list of T cell receptor beta chains from one sample in a study of neurological immune-mediated disorders. TCRdb re-analysed the 5' RACE reads in MiXCR, keeping a single row per CDR3 protein. The sample includes 85,000 to 110,000 distinct CDR3 sequences, about a tenth of them seen just once. The sample was PBMCs. All receptors derive from a female donor with HTLV-1-associated myelopathy (HAM/TSP). The conserved cysteine and the conserved F or W are not part of the CDR3 here. Each record gives: J gene, V gene, D gene, CDR3 protein. The D gene is left open where the match is weak.

J gene: TRBJ1-1; V gene: TRBV18; D gene: -; CDR3 protein: ASSRSANTEAF
J gene: TRBJ1-1; V gene: TRBV11-2; D gene: -; CDR3 protein: ASSFTGTGNTEAF
J gene: TRBJ2-6; V gene: TRBV20-1; D gene: -; CDR3 protein: SASRRSQGGANVLT
J gene: TRBJ2-2; V gene: TRBV12-3/TRBV12-4; D gene: TRBD2; CDR3 protein: ASSWLAGGTGELF
J gene: TRBJ1-1; V gene: TRBV12-3/TRBV12-4; D gene: -; CDR3 protein: ASRLGAGLNTEAF
J gene: TRBJ1-1; V gene: TRBV6-2/TRBV6-3; D gene: -; CDR3 protein: ASSYLGQGLNTEAF
J gene: TRBJ1-6; V gene: TRBV27; D gene: -; CDR3 protein: ASSYDGFNSPLH
J gene: TRBJ1-4; V gene: TRBV12-3/TRBV12-4; D gene: -; CDR3 protein: ASSLNRDGKLF
J gene: TRBJ2-7; V gene: TRBV4-1; D gene: TRBD1; CDR3 protein: ASSPGQGSLEQY
J gene: TRBJ1-5; V gene: TRBV20-1; D gene: TRBD1; CDR3 protein: SASSPRGSNNQPQH
J gene: TRBJ2-1; V gene: TRBV2; D gene: -; CDR3 protein: ASSGEAEQF
J gene: TRBJ2-7; V gene: TRBV5-1; D gene: -; CDR3 protein: ASSLRPSRAEGYEQY
J gene: TRBJ2-3; V gene: TRBV5-1; D gene: TRBD2; CDR3 protein: ASSFERGAVTDTQY
J gene: TRBJ2-5; V gene: TRBV4-1; D gene: -; CDR3 protein: ASSRSKTGETKY
J gene: TRBJ2-5; V gene: TRBV5-1; D gene: -; CDR3 protein: ASSLGFASAETQY
J gene: TRBJ1-2; V gene: TRBV2; D gene: -; CDR3 protein: ASSSTKSGYGYT
J gene: TRBJ2-2; V gene: TRBV6-4; D gene: -; CDR3 protein: ASSVTPDTGELF
J gene: TRBJ2-5; V gene: TRBV12-3/TRBV12-4; D gene: -; CDR3 protein: ASSLQSIGGVETQY
J gene: TRBJ1-2; V gene: TRBV28; D gene: -; CDR3 protein: ASSSGDKGLYGYT
J gene: TRBJ1-2; V gene: TRBV5-1; D gene: -; CDR3 protein: ASSSGDSSYGYT
J gene: TRBJ2-1; V gene: TRBV5-1; D gene: TRBD2; CDR3 protein: ASSPGLAGYQYNEQF
J gene: TRBJ1-3; V gene: TRBV5-6; D gene: -; CDR3 protein: ASSLATIGPGNTIY
J gene: TRBJ2-7; V gene: TRBV5-6; D gene: TRBD1; CDR3 protein: ASSPAGQGGNEQY
J gene: TRBJ2-2; V gene: TRBV5-1; D gene: -; CDR3 protein: ASSAVLGAPTGELF
J gene: TRBJ1-4; V gene: TRBV20-1; D gene: TRBD1; CDR3 protein: SATDRVQEKLF
J gene: TRBJ2-1; V gene: TRBV12-3/TRBV12-4; D gene: -; CDR3 protein: ASSLRGLDYNEQF
J gene: TRBJ2-5; V gene: TRBV6-1; D gene: -; CDR3 protein: ASKVGATFKQETQY
J gene: TRBJ2-2; V gene: TRBV28; D gene: TRBD2; CDR3 protein: ASSFLAGGSNTGELF
J gene: TRBJ2-7; V gene: TRBV5-1; D gene: -; CDR3 protein: ASSSLSSYEQY
J gene: TRBJ2-7; V gene: TRBV7-2; D gene: -; CDR3 protein: ASRDRTSSYEQY
J gene: TRBJ2-7; V gene: TRBV24-1; D gene: -; CDR3 protein: ATSDFYRNSYEQY
J gene: TRBJ1-2; V gene: TRBV29-1; D gene: TRBD1; CDR3 protein: SVRTGYYGYT
J gene: TRBJ2-7; V gene: TRBV15; D gene: -; CDR3 protein: ATSRDGAGNRY
J gene: TRBJ2-1; V gene: TRBV5-1; D gene: -; CDR3 protein: ASSPAGGSYNEQF
J gene: TRBJ1-5; V gene: TRBV12-3/TRBV12-4; D gene: -; CDR3 protein: ASSLRGGGPQH
J gene: TRBJ1-2; V gene: TRBV19; D gene: -; CDR3 protein: ANSMVSYSYGYT
J gene: TRBJ2-2; V gene: TRBV5-1; D gene: -; CDR3 protein: ASSRVMNTGELF